Shown below are 30 T cell receptor beta chains from a single sample sequenced in a study of control samples from healthy donors and cancer patients. The assay was immunoSEQ multiplex PCR, and TCRdb's table has in-frame clones only and misses some. This sample carries fewer than 20,000 clones, about 90% of them seen once, and the ten largest clones take 11%. The specimen sequenced was PBMCs. These receptors originate from a woman in her 70s with colorectal cancer.

The chain joins TRBV2 to TRBJ1-2, with a possible D match to TRBD1 (6 bases). V dropped 2 bases and J dropped 10 bases, with 11 bases sitting between them. Germline lookup yields CDR1 SNHLY and CDR2 FYNNEI. The CDR3 consists of 12 residues. CDR3 DNA: TGTGCCAGCAGTGAAATGGGGGGCTACTACACCTTC. This gives the protein CASSEMGGYYTF.

The rearrangement links TRBV19 to TRBJ2-4, with TRBD2 as a possible D gene (6 bases). There are 14 residues in the CDR3. Trimming pared 3 bases from V and 4 bases from J, leaving 10 bases between. Per germline, CDR1 LNHDA and CDR2 SQIVND (reference sequence). CDR3 protein: CASSIRREKNIQYF. CDR3 nucleotide sequence: TGTGCCAGTAGTATCCGTCGGGAGAAAAACATTCAGTACTTC.

J is TRBJ2-3 and V is TRBV5-1; the D call may be TRBD1 or TRBD2 (6 bases each). This CDR3 has 15 residues. The ends were cut back, 2 bases at V and 4 bases at J, with 14 bases in the middle. The germline gives CDR1 SGHRS, CDR2 YFSETQ. CDR3 sequence: CASSFQGGRADTQYF. CDR3 bases: TGCGCCAGCAGCTTCCAAGGGGGGCGCGCAGATACGCAGTATTTT.

The chain combines TRBV6-2 or TRBV6-3 with TRBJ2-1, with 8 bases fitting TRBD1. The CDR3 totals 14 residues. Germline trimming cut 5 bases from V and 6 bases from J; bases unmatched to any gene: 6. The germline V gene encodes CDR1 MNHEY and CDR2 SVGEGT. The CDR3 is CASSTLTGGNEQFF. DNA for the CDR3: TGTGCCAGCAGTACCTTAACAGGGGGCAATGAGCAGTTCTTC.

The V and J genes are TRBV7-3 and TRBJ1-1; TRBD1 might be the D (6 bases). Germline V lookup: CDR1 SGHTA, CDR2 FQGTGA. Trimming stripped 5 bases from V and 4 bases from J, with 11 bases between. The CDR3 totals 13 residues. The DNA for the CDR3 is TGTGCCAGCAGCGCTACAGGGCTCACTGAAGCTTTCTTT. Protein sequence: CASSATGLTEAFF. Full variable domain (missing parts from reference TRBV7-3 and TRBJ1-1): GAGVSQTPSNKVTEKGKYVELRCDPISGHTALYWYRQSLGQGPEFLIYFQGTGAADDSGLPNDRFFAVRPEGSVSTLKIQRTERGDSAVYLCASSATGLTEAFFGQGTRLTVV.

The chain uses TRBV5-1 and TRBJ2-5; 7 bases align to TRBD1. The CDR3 runs 16 residues. V was pared by 1 base and J by 2 bases, with 8 bases of the junction left unmatched. The germline CDR1 and CDR2 sequences are SGHRS and YFSETQ. In DNA form, the CDR3 reads TGCGCCAGCAGCTTGCGTGGGACAGTAATGCAAGAGACCCAGTACTTC. The encoded protein is CASSLRGTVMQETQYF. Combining the CDR3 with reference TRBV5-1 and TRBJ2-5 gives the whole variable domain KAGVTQTPRYLIKTRGQQVTLSCSPISGHRSVSWYQQTPGQGLQFLFEYFSETQRNKGNFPGRFSGRQFSNSRSEMNVSTLELGDSALYLCASSLRGTVMQETQYFGPGTRLLVL.

The chain's CDR3 is CASSPRRDTGELFF. In DNA, the CDR3 is TGCGCCAGCAGCCCGAGGAGGGACACCGGGGAGCTGTTTTTT. The chain links TRBV5-1 to TRBJ2-2; D perhaps matches TRBD2 (6 bases). From germline, CDR1 is SGHRS and CDR2 YFSETQ. The CDR3 has 14 residues. V lost 4 bases, J lost 3 bases, and 10 bases lay in between. Based on the CDR3 plus reference TRBV5-1 and TRBJ2-2, the full variable domain is KAGVTQTPRYLIKTRGQQVTLSCSPISGHRSVSWYQQTPGQGLQFLFEYFSETQRNKGNFPGRFSGRQFSNSRSEMNVSTLELGDSALYLCASSPRRDTGELFFGEGSRLTVL.

The chain uses TRBV19 and TRBJ1-2; D not resolved. The CDR3 is 13 amino acids. In germline, CDR1 is LNHDA, CDR2 SQIVND (reference sequence). Trimming took 3 bases from V and 4 from J, leaving 9 bases between them. In DNA, the CDR3 is TGTGCCAGTAGTATCAGCGGCATCTATGGCTACACCTTC. Its protein product is CASSISGIYGYTF.

V gene TRBV7-9 combines with J gene TRBJ1-1, with 7 bases fitting TRBD1. This CDR3 has 14 amino acids. V was clipped by 5 bases and J by 4 bases; unmatched bases: 7. Germline lookup yields CDR1 SEHNR and CDR2 FQNEAQ (reference sequence). The CDR3 DNA follows: TGTGCCAGCAGCCTCCCGACAGGGATCACTGAAGCTTTCTTT. Translation gives CASSLPTGITEAFF.

The CDR3 DNA is TGTGCCAGCAGCTCTCCTGGGGGACTAGCGGGGCGGGAGCAGTACTTC. Protein product: CASSSPGGLAGREQYF. This chain links TRBV11-2 with TRBJ2-7; 13 nucleotides line up with TRBD2. CDR3 length: 16 residues. V lost 4 bases, J lost 7 bases, and 10 bases stayed unmatched. Germline CDR1 SGHAT, CDR2 FQNNGV.

The chain links TRBV5-4 to TRBJ2-1, with a weak D call TRBD2 (5 bases). The V gene's germline CDR1 is SGHNT and CDR2 YYREEE (reference sequence). CDR3 length: 15 residues. V was trimmed by 0 bases and J by 12 bases, leaving 19 bases between them. The CDR3 sequence is CASSLARTLGRGQFF. The CDR3 nucleotides are TGTGCCAGCAGCTTGGCCCGGACCCTTGGCCGGGGGCAGTTCTTC. The full variable domain, its missing parts supplied by reference TRBV5-4 and TRBJ2-1, is ETGVTQSPTHLIKTRGQQVTLRCSSQSGHNTVSWYQQALGQGPQFIFQYYREEENGRGNFPPRFSGLQFPNYSSELNVNALELDDSALYLCASSLARTLGRGQFFGPGTRLTVL.

This chain's CDR3 is CASSPGQGAYEQYF. For the CDR3, the DNA is TGTGCCAGCAGTCCGGGACAGGGGGCTTACGAGCAGTACTTC. The chain carries TRBV7-9 and TRBJ2-7, with 12 bases aligning to TRBD1. The CDR3 spans 14 residues. From germline, CDR1 is SEHNR and CDR2 FQNEAQ (reference sequence). Trimming took 6 bases from V and 4 from J; bases not matched to a gene: 4.

The chain carries TRBV9 and TRBJ2-3, with unresolved D. CDR1 SGDLS and CDR2 YYNGEE come from the germline V gene. CDR3 length equals 14 residues. Trimming removed 0 bases from V and 0 bases from J, with 5 bases in between. Written as DNA, the CDR3 is TGTGCCAGCAGCGTAGACACTAGCACAGATACGCAGTATTTT. Amino acids: CASSVDTSTDTQYF.

The chain carries TRBV10-3 and TRBJ1-1, with D possibly being TRBD1 (5 bases). The germline V gene has CDR1 ENHRY and CDR2 SYGVKD. The CDR3 length is 12 residues. Trimming stripped 2 bases from V and 11 bases from J, with 12 bases between. In DNA form, the CDR3 reads TGTGCCATCAGTGAGGGGGGGAGGGATGCTTTCTTT. This codes for CAISEGGRDAFF.

V usage is TRBV6-2 or TRBV6-3 and J usage is TRBJ1-5, with D possibly matching TRBD1 (5 bases). The germline CDR1 and CDR2 sequences are MNHEY and SVGEGT. There are 14 residues in the CDR3. V was cut by 2 bases and J by 4 bases, with 9 bases left in between. CDR3 region: CASSYGGGNQPQHF. The CDR3 coding sequence is TGTGCCAGCAGTTACGGTGGGGGGAATCAGCCCCAGCATTTT.

The V and J genes are TRBV2 and TRBJ2-7; D is possibly TRBD1 (6 bases). Trimming took 5 bases from V and 0 from J, leaving 20 bases between them. CDR1 SNHLY and CDR2 FYNNEI come from the germline V gene. This CDR3 contains 17 residues. Here the CDR3 reads CASSHKKTGVLSYEQYF. DNA for the CDR3: TGTGCCAGCAGTCACAAAAAGACAGGAGTTCTCTCCTACGAGCAGTACTTC.

The CDR3 DNA is TGTGCCAGTAGCCTTGGCTACGAGCAGTACTTC. This sequence encodes CASSLGYEQYF. The gene calls are TRBV19 and TRBJ2-7; D remains unclear. Trimming took off 6 bases at V and 3 bases at J, with 6 bases between the two ends. There are 11 residues in the CDR3. The germline CDR1 and CDR2 sequences are LNHDA and SQIVND (reference sequence).

In this sample, this clone turned up a few times. This chain connects TRBV9 to TRBJ2-7; D is unresolved. This CDR3 is built from 14 residues. The germline gives CDR1 SGDLS, CDR2 YYNGEE. The ends were cut back, 2 bases at V and 6 bases at J, with 15 bases in the middle. CDR3 sequence (DNA): TGTGCCAGCAGCGTTAACCCGTCTGGACGCGAGCAGTACTTC. The encoded protein is CASSVNPSGREQYF.

This chain links TRBV7-2 with TRBJ2-7, with TRBD2 identical over 9 bases. The V and J ends lost 4 bases and 5 bases, in that order; junction bases with no gene match: 6. The V gene's germline CDR1 is SGHTA and CDR2 FQGNSA. The CDR3 extends over 14 amino acids. The chain's CDR3 is CASSSGTSRNEQYF. CDR3 DNA: TGTGCCAGCAGCTCCGGGACTAGCCGGAACGAGCAGTACTTC.

The rearrangement links TRBV19 to TRBJ1-2, with a weak D call TRBD1 (5 bases). This CDR3 has 15 amino acids. Germline-derived CDR1 and CDR2 are LNHDA and SQIVND (reference sequence). V was cut by 6 bases and J by 2 bases, with 16 bases left in between. This chain's CDR3 is CASSPVGTANYGYTF. CDR3 nucleotide sequence: TGTGCCAGTAGCCCTGTAGGGACCGCGAACTATGGCTACACCTTC.

This chain joins TRBV5-1 and TRBJ2-3; D not certain. The CDR3 sequence is 11 residues long. The ends were cut back, 0 bases at V and 5 bases at J, with 1 base in the middle. Germline V lookup: CDR1 SGHRS, CDR2 YFSETQ. CDR3 DNA sequence: TGCGCCAGCAGCTTGGAAGATACGCAGTATTTT. It is translated as CASSLEDTQYF.

The chain carries TRBV30 and TRBJ1-6; 8 nucleotides match TRBD1. V lost 8 bases, J lost 8 bases, and 5 bases stayed unmatched. This CDR3 region has 12 residues. CDR1 GTSNPN and CDR2 SVGIG come from the germline V gene (reference sequence). CDR3 amino acids: CAAGTGDSPLHF. CDR3 coding DNA: TGTGCCGCCGGGACAGGAGATTCACCCCTCCACTTT.

The chain uses TRBV4-2 and TRBJ2-1; 11 bases are shared with TRBD1. From germline, CDR1 is LGHNA and CDR2 YNFKEQ. This CDR3 comprises 18 residues. With V trimmed by 3 bases and J by 3 bases, 10 bases remained unmatched. This CDR3 reads CASSQPIAGTGGYNEQFF. CDR3 coding DNA: TGTGCCAGCAGCCAGCCGATCGCCGGGACAGGGGGCTACAATGAGCAGTTCTTC.

The chain joins TRBV2 to TRBJ1-3; perhaps TRBD1 as D (6 bases). The V and J ends lost 5 bases and 0 bases respectively, with 17 bases between them. Germline-derived CDR1 and CDR2 are SNHLY and FYNNEI. The CDR3 runs to 17 residues. DNA for the CDR3: TGTGCCAGCAGTCCCCGTGGGGGCCTGAGCTCTGGAAACACCATATATTTT. This sequence encodes CASSPRGGLSSGNTIYF.

The V and J genes are TRBV29-1 and TRBJ2-1; D is unclear. Trimming removed 7 bases from V and 9 bases from J, with 13 bases in between. This CDR3 is built from 11 residues. CDR1 and CDR2 (germline): SQVTM, ANQGSEA. The CDR3, as DNA: TGCAGCGCACAACTACTCGGTGAGCAGTTCTTC. Amino acids: CSAQLLGEQFF.

The V and J genes are TRBV6-5 and TRBJ1-5; 7 bases align to TRBD1. CDR1 is MNHEY and CDR2 is SVGAGI in the germline V gene. This CDR3 region has 15 residues. V trimming: 5 bases; J trimming: 6 bases; junction bases outside the gene matches: 10. The CDR3 coding sequence is TGTGCCAGCAGTCCCCCCGGACAGGCGCCTCAGCCCCAGCATTTT. Protein sequence: CASSPPGQAPQPQHF.

This sequence joins TRBV2 and TRBJ1-1, with D possibly matching TRBD1 (5 bases). V was cut by 4 bases and J by 11 bases, with 17 bases left in between. Germline V lookup: CDR1 SNHLY, CDR2 FYNNEI. This CDR3 contains 13 residues. The CDR3 DNA reads TGTGCCAGCAGTGGACTTGGGGGGAAGGGGGCTTTCTTT. Translating gives CASSGLGGKGAFF.

The chain uses TRBV7-2 and TRBJ2-1, with a weak D call TRBD1 (6 bases). The germline V and J ends were trimmed by 4 bases and 12 bases, with 16 bases remaining between them. Germline assignment: CDR1 SGHTA and CDR2 FQGNSA. The CDR3 is made up of 13 amino acids. The CDR3 sequence is CASSSSPGQRQFF. For the CDR3, the DNA is TGTGCCAGCAGCTCCAGTCCGGGACAAAGGCAGTTCTTC.

V usage is TRBV7-9 and J usage is TRBJ2-1, with 14 positions matching TRBD2. This CDR3 spans 15 amino acids. J gave up 6 bases and V 5 bases, and 3 bases lay outside the gene matches. CDR1 is SEHNR, CDR2 FQNEAQ, per germline (reference sequence). The chain's CDR3 is CASSLGTSGSNEQFF. Written as DNA, the CDR3 is TGTGCCAGCAGCCTTGGGACTAGCGGGAGCAATGAGCAGTTCTTC.

This clone was picked up one time. The chain recombines TRBV5-6 with TRBJ2-7; no clear D gene. Trimming took 1 base from V and 5 from J, leaving 16 bases between them. The CDR3 has 15 residues. CDR1 is SGHDT, CDR2 YYEEEE, per germline. CDR3 nucleotide sequence: TGTGCCAGCAGCTTGTCACTTGAGCCTCGGGACGAGCAGTACTTC. Translated, it gives CASSLSLEPRDEQYF.